This T cell receptor (beta chain) was obtained from a study of cytomegalovirus exposure and HLA in healthy donors. Study results and limitations: In an earlier analysis, most TCR beta V segments were productive about 87% or about 30% of the time. Solely CMV serostatus was available to characterize immune exposure. In a later analysis, TCR beta V- and J-gene trimming was associated with a missense DCLRE1C variant.

In the PCR, 60 Vbeta and 13 Jbeta primers were used. Assay: immunoSEQ multiplex PCR; the TCRdb copy retains only in-frame clones and omits some. Of 170,000 or so clones listed, roughly 80% are singletons. As for this clone: Its target is not known.

The CDR3 extends over 17 amino acids. With V trimmed by 4 bases and J by 2 bases, 8 bases remained unmatched. Germline loops: CDR1 SGDLS, CDR2 YYNGEE. The sequence came from a boy between 2 and 15 years old in good health and CMV-seronegative. Specimen: PBMCs. This sequence joins TRBV9 and TRBJ2-7; 14 bases align to TRBD2. Here the CDR3 reads CASSPPGLAGGTYEQYF. The CDR3 bases are TGTGCCAGCAGCCCCCCCGGACTAGCGGGAGGAACCTACGAGCAGTACTTC.